This T cell receptor (beta chain) stems from a study of human T cells and chemical hapten exposure. As for the study in general: All patients underwent weekly scalp dosing with diphenylcyclopropenone for the full approximately 25-week study.

Via MiXCR, TCRdb re-called the RACE reads, giving one row per CDR3 protein. The repertoire holds approximately 370,000 distinct CDR3 sequences, with around 5% as singletons. Time point indicated: pre-sensitization, week 0. Sample treatment: therapeutic diphenylcyclopropenone sensitization with weekly scalp DPC. This clonotype has ten or more counts. The CDR3 is made up of 15 amino acids. Trimming removed 2 bases from V and 8 bases from J; junction bases left unmatched: 7. The chain recombines TRBV12-3 or TRBV12-4 with TRBJ2-1; 9 bases are shared with TRBD1. The specimen was whole blood, collected in connection with sensitization to the hapten diphenylcyclopropenone (DPC). The receptor's source is a woman aged 18 to 35 with alopecia areata. Some clones in this sample may be carry-over from other donors' samples. In DNA form, the CDR3 reads TGTGCCAGCAGTTTAACCGGGACAGGGATCGATGAGCAGTTCTTC. As protein: CASSLTGTGIDEQFF.